This entry lists 29 T cell receptor beta chains sequenced from one sample in a study of vaccination effects on CD4 cells after COVID-19. Culturing for 10 days preceded CD4+ T cell isolation. These receptors have no identified antigens. Some clones are missing from TCRdb's copy, which holds only in-frame ones; the method was immunoSEQ multiplex PCR. This sample has approximately 46,000 clones; around 70% occur once, and the top ten carry 8.6%. The sequenced sample was CD4+ T cells from PBMCs cultured without peptide, obtained before COVID-19 vaccination. The receptors shown here come from a human donor who had a prior SARS-CoV-2 infection.

This chain uses TRBV7-3 with TRBJ2-3; D is unresolved. Germline loops: CDR1 SGHTA, CDR2 FQGTGA. Between the trimmed V and J ends, which lost 5 bases and 2 bases, there was a span of 8 bases. The CDR3 contains 13 residues. Here the CDR3 DNA reads TGTGCCAGCAGCAGATGGTCCACAGATACGCAGTATTTT. Its protein is CASSRWSTDTQYF.

V gene TRBV6-5 combines with J gene TRBJ2-7; perhaps TRBD2 as D (5 bases). Trimming took 7 bases from V and 1 from J, leaving 17 bases between them. CDR3 length: 15 amino acids. Germline loops: CDR1 MNHEY, CDR2 SVGAGI. Here the CDR3 DNA reads TGTGCCAGCATCTCCCTCGGAGGTCGATCCTACGAGCAGTACTTC. This codes for CASISLGGRSYEQYF.

The chain carries TRBV5-6 and TRBJ1-6; 7 bases fit TRBD1. The CDR3 length is 13 residues. The V and J ends lost 6 bases and 5 bases, in that order; junction bases with no gene match: 2. From germline, CDR1 is SGHDT and CDR2 YYEEEE. The CDR3 DNA reads as TGTGCCAGCAAGGACAGGAATAATTCACCCCTCCACTTT. This gives the protein CASKDRNNSPLHF.

The chain combines TRBV5-6 with TRBJ1-5, with D perhaps matching TRBD1 (6 bases). With 0 bases removed from V and 0 bases from J, the gap between germline ends came to 16 bases. The CDR3 is made up of 18 amino acids. Germline V gene lookup returns CDR1 SGHDT and CDR2 YYEEEE. CDR3 sequence (DNA): TGTGCCAGCAGCTTGGCCGCACAGGGACCCGATAGCAATCAGCCCCAGCATTTT. Translation: CASSLAAQGPDSNQPQHF.

J is TRBJ1-5 and V is TRBV7-3; D call uncertain. V was pared by 4 bases and J by 11 bases, with 15 bases between. The CDR3 contains 13 residues. Germline assignment: CDR1 SGHTA and CDR2 FQGTGA. CDR3 DNA: TGTGCCAGCAGCTGGGGAGGGCGAAGGACCCAGCATTTT. This sequence encodes CASSWGGRRTQHF.

The chain recombines TRBV19 with TRBJ1-1; no reliable D call. With 7 bases removed from V and 1 base from J, the gap between germline ends came to 4 bases. Germline assignment: CDR1 LNHDA and CDR2 SQIVND (reference sequence). The CDR3 consists of 11 residues. As DNA, the CDR3 is TGTGCCAGTAAACAGAACACTGAAGCTTTCTTT. Protein product: CASKQNTEAFF. Together with reference TRBV19 and TRBJ1-1, the CDR3 gives the full variable domain: DGGITQSPKYLFRKEGQNVTLSCEQNLNHDAMYWYRQDPGQGLRLIYYSQIVNDFQKGDIAEGYSVSREKKESFPLTVTSAQKNPTAFYLCASKQNTEAFFGQGTRLTVV.

The V gene is TRBV9, the J gene TRBJ2-7; D possibly uses TRBD1 or TRBD2 (5 bases each). The CDR3 consists of 15 residues. Germline CDR1 and CDR2: SGDLS and YYNGEE. Deletions cut 0 bases from V and 0 bases from J, with 10 bases between. The CDR3 is CASSVGRDPSYEQYF. CDR3 in DNA: TGTGCCAGCAGCGTAGGACGGGACCCCTCCTACGAGCAGTACTTC.

The genes are TRBV30 and TRBJ2-3; D is perhaps TRBD1 or TRBD2 (5 bases each). CDR3 length: 15 residues. V was cut by 8 bases and J by 0 bases, with 18 bases left in between. Germline V lookup: CDR1 GTSNPN, CDR2 SVGIG (reference sequence). This CDR3 reads CALTRGPASTDTQYF. CDR3 sequence (DNA): TGTGCCCTAACTCGGGGCCCCGCTAGCACAGATACGCAGTATTTT. Full variable domain (rest looked up from reference TRBV30 and TRBJ2-3): SQTIHQWPATLVQPVGSPLSLECTVEGTSNPNLYWYRQAAGRGLQLLFYSVGIGQISSEVPQNLSASRPQDRQFILSSKKLLLSDSGFYLCALTRGPASTDTQYFGPGTRLTVL.

The J gene is TRBJ2-3, the V gene TRBV11-3; 8 nucleotides line up with TRBD2. Germline assignment: CDR1 SGHNT and CDR2 YENEEA. V lost 8 bases, J lost 2 bases, and 6 bases stayed unmatched. The CDR3 is made up of 14 amino acids. This CDR3 reads CASCPGGPTDTQYF. The CDR3 nucleotides read TGTGCCAGCTGTCCGGGAGGGCCCACAGATACGCAGTATTTT.

This rearrangement joins TRBV9 to TRBJ2-1, with D perhaps TRBD1 or TRBD2 (5 bases each). The CDR3 is made up of 19 amino acids. Trimming took off 2 bases at V and 8 bases at J, with 29 bases between the two ends. Germline V gene data show CDR1 as SGDLS and CDR2 as YYNGEE. CDR3 residues: CASSVDGRVATRGSDEQFF. The CDR3 DNA reads TGTGCCAGCAGCGTGGATGGCAGGGTAGCGACGAGGGGTAGCGATGAGCAGTTCTTC.

This chain connects TRBV6-2 or TRBV6-3 to TRBJ2-7, with a possible D match to TRBD2 (5 bases). The germline V and J ends were trimmed by 6 bases and 4 bases, with 16 bases remaining between them. The CDR3 spans 14 residues. Germline loops: CDR1 MNHEY, CDR2 SVGEGT. The CDR3 DNA reads as TGTGCCAGCAGCCCACTAGGGAAGCCTTACGAGCAGTACTTC. It codes for CASSPLGKPYEQYF.

This clone was counted a few times. The gene calls are TRBV5-8 and TRBJ1-2; no clear D. There are 16 residues in the CDR3. Germline loops: CDR1 SGHTS, CDR2 YDEGEE. Trimming shortened V by 4 bases and J by 3 bases, and 19 bases separated the two germline ends. Here the CDR3 DNA reads TGTGCCAGCAGCGTGGGAACTGACTATGAGGACTATGGCTACACCTTC. As protein: CASSVGTDYEDYGYTF.

The chain's CDR3 is CATGTGRTFEQYF. CDR3 nucleotide sequence: TGTGCCACCGGGACAGGCCGGACGTTCGAGCAGTACTTC. V is TRBV2 and J is TRBJ2-7; 8 nucleotides match TRBD1. The CDR3 extends over 13 amino acids. J was trimmed by 6 bases and V by 10 bases; bases with no gene match: 11. Per the germline V gene, CDR1 is SNHLY and CDR2 is FYNNEI. The variable domain in full, completed from reference TRBV2 and TRBJ2-7, reads EPEVTQTPSHQVTQMGQEVILRCVPISNHLYFYWYRQILGQKVEFLVSFYNNEISEKSEIFDDQFSVERPDGSNFTLKIRSTKLEDSAMYFCATGTGRTFEQYFGPGTRLTVT.

The chain couples TRBV7-2 to TRBJ2-1; 11 positions match TRBD2. The CDR3 is 14 residues long. Trimming at V came to 7 bases and at J to 6 bases, leaving 5 bases not matched to a gene. The germline V gene has CDR1 SGHTA and CDR2 FQGNSA. The CDR3 reads CASTLAGGGNEQFF. For the CDR3, the DNA is TGTGCCAGCACCCTAGCGGGGGGAGGCAATGAGCAGTTCTTC.

The rearrangement links TRBV3-1 (or the pseudogene TRBV3-2) to TRBJ2-1, with 10 nucleotides matching TRBD2. CDR3 length: 16 residues. With 1 base clipped from V and 5 bases from J, the junction kept 5 bases outside the gene matches. Per the germline V gene, CDR1 is LGHDT and CDR2 is YNNKEL (reference sequence). The CDR3 coding sequence is TGTGCCAGCAGCCAAGTCTTCGGACTAGCGGACAATGAGCAGTTCTTC. Protein product: CASSQVFGLADNEQFF.

This chain links TRBV6-5 with TRBJ2-5; maybe TRBD2 (7 bases). This CDR3 has 15 residues. Trimming removed 2 bases at V and 5 bases at J, with 15 bases between. Germline assignment: CDR1 MNHEY and CDR2 SVGAGI. The CDR3, as DNA: TGTGCCAGCAGTTACAGGGGGGGGGCCGGGGAGACCCAGTACTTC. Its protein product is CASSYRGGAGETQYF.

The chain carries TRBV14 and TRBJ2-3, with D uncertain. The V end was cut by 4 bases, the J end by 4 bases, with 3 bases between. CDR1 SGHDN and CDR2 FVKESK come from the germline V gene. The CDR3 loop spans 11 amino acids. The CDR3: CASSLADTQYF. The CDR3 nucleotides are TGTGCCAGCAGCCTAGCAGATACGCAGTATTTT.

This chain joins TRBV6-2 or TRBV6-3 and TRBJ1-2; weak D call: TRBD1 (5 bases). This CDR3 is built from 15 residues. With 3 bases removed from V and 0 bases from J, the gap between germline ends came to 11 bases. Germline CDR1 reads MNHEY; CDR2 reads SVGEGT. CDR3 sequence (DNA): TGTGCCAGCAGTTATGTGAAGGGGTCTAACTATGGCTACACCTTC. Translation: CASSYVKGSNYGYTF.

The V and J genes are TRBV7-2 and TRBJ2-7, with unresolved D. Trimming cost V 1 base and J 0 bases, with 13 bases left between them. Germline CDR1 SGHTA, CDR2 FQGNSA. The CDR3 is 16 residues long. The CDR3 reads CASSLVLLAGSYEQYF. In DNA, the CDR3 is TGTGCCAGCAGCTTAGTTCTATTGGCAGGCTCCTACGAGCAGTACTTC. The whole variable domain, remainder taken from reference TRBV7-2 and TRBJ2-7, is GAGVSQSPSNKVTEKGKDVELRCDPISGHTALYWYRQSLGQGLEFLIYFQGNSAPDKSGLPSDRFSAERTGGSVSTLTIQRTQQEDSAVYLCASSLVLLAGSYEQYFGPGTRLTVT.

This clone has only a few counts. The rearrangement joins TRBV7-9 to TRBJ1-3; 8 nucleotides match TRBD1. V shed 5 bases, J shed 5 bases, and the junction held 8 bases outside the gene matches. The CDR3 consists of 15 residues. Germline V gene lookup returns CDR1 SEHNR and CDR2 FQNEAQ (reference sequence). The CDR3 region is CASSPSDRGRNTIYF. CDR3 DNA: TGTGCCAGCAGCCCCTCAGACAGGGGTAGAAACACCATATATTTT. Variable domain in full (rest from reference TRBV7-9 and TRBJ1-3): DTGVSQNPRHKITKRGQNVTFRCDPISEHNRLYWYRQTLGQGPEFLTYFQNEAQLEKSRLLSDRFSAERPKGSFSTLEIQRTEQGDSAMYLCASSPSDRGRNTIYFGEGSWLTVV.

This sequence joins TRBV27 and TRBJ2-7; no clear D. CDR1 is MNHEY and CDR2 is SMNVEV in the germline V gene (reference sequence). CDR3 length equals 15 residues. With 6 bases removed from V and 0 bases from J, the gap between germline ends came to 15 bases. The DNA of the CDR3 is TGTGCCAGCAGGAGGTTTGGCATCAACTCCTACGAGCAGTACTTC. Residues: CASRRFGINSYEQYF.

This chain links TRBV5-1 with TRBJ1-1; a weak D match, TRBD1 (5 bases). This CDR3 comprises 15 residues. Germline CDR1 and CDR2: SGHRS and YFSETQ. Deletions cut 4 bases from V and 4 bases from J, with 17 bases between. The CDR3 sequence: CASSPREGRATEAFF. Here the CDR3 DNA reads TGCGCCAGCAGCCCCAGGGAAGGAAGGGCCACTGAAGCTTTCTTT.

The chain is built from TRBV20-1 and TRBJ2-1, with TRBD2 identical over 12 bases. With 3 bases clipped from V and 4 bases from J, the junction kept 19 bases outside the gene matches. In germline, CDR1 is DFQATT, CDR2 SNEGSKA (reference sequence). The CDR3 loop spans 20 amino acids. CDR3 residues: CSASYLIASGGARSYNEQFF. DNA of the CDR3: TGCAGTGCTAGTTACTTAATCGCTAGCGGGGGGGCCCGGTCGTACAATGAGCAGTTCTTC.

This clone was seen more than once but under ten times. The CDR3 DNA reads as TGTGCCAGCAGCCAAGCCGGGGACAGGGGGGGCTGGGGGACCCAGTACTTC. Protein: CASSQAGDRGGWGTQYF. V is TRBV4-2 and J is TRBJ2-5; 11 bases are a match to TRBD1. With V trimmed by 1 base and J by 7 bases, 11 bases remained unmatched. This CDR3 region has 17 residues. Germline V gene sequence: CDR1 LGHNA, CDR2 YNFKEQ.

The chain employs TRBV29-1 and TRBJ2-1, with 7 bases that match TRBD2. CDR1 SQVTM and CDR2 ANQGSEA come from the germline V gene. This CDR3 comprises 16 residues. Trimming cost V 3 bases and J 1 base; bases outside gene matches: 9. This chain's CDR3 is CSVDGVRERSYNEQFF. CDR3 nucleotides: TGCAGCGTTGACGGGGTGCGGGAGAGGTCCTACAATGAGCAGTTCTTC.

V is TRBV3-1 (or the pseudogene TRBV3-2) and J is TRBJ1-2, with 7 bases that match TRBD1. Germline-derived CDR1 and CDR2 are LGHDT and YNNKEL (reference sequence). This CDR3 region has 12 residues. The ends lost 3 bases at V and 7 bases at J; junction bases unmatched: 2. The CDR3 spells CASSQGQFGYTF. The CDR3 DNA is TGTGCCAGCAGCCAGGGACAGTTTGGCTACACCTTC.

The rearrangement links TRBV19 to TRBJ2-1; 7 positions match TRBD2. V trimming: 2 bases; J trimming: 9 bases; junction bases outside the gene matches: 10. In germline, CDR1 is LNHDA, CDR2 SQIVND (reference sequence). The CDR3 is made up of 15 amino acids. The CDR3 DNA is TGTGCCAGTAGTATATCGGGGTTTCGCGGGAGTGAGCAGTTCTTC. Translation: CASSISGFRGSEQFF.

This clone has only one observation. The chain has TRBV5-1 and TRBJ2-5, with TRBD2 as a possible D gene (5 bases). Germline V gene sequence: CDR1 SGHRS, CDR2 YFSETQ. The CDR3 is 14 amino acids. Trimming stripped 5 bases from V and 2 bases from J, with 13 bases between. Here the CDR3 reads CASRPTGTQETQYF. Here the CDR3 DNA reads TGCGCCAGCAGACCAACGGGAACACAAGAGACCCAGTACTTC.

CDR3 region: CASSQDAGPGNTIYF. Here the CDR3 DNA reads TGCGCCAGCAGCCAAGACGCGGGGCCTGGAAACACCATATATTTT. V usage is TRBV4-3 and J usage is TRBJ1-3; possible D gene TRBD1, 5 bases. V lost 0 bases, J lost 2 bases, and 8 bases lay in between. Germline CDR1 is LGHNA and CDR2 is YSLEER. The CDR3 runs 15 residues.